Sequencing of this TCR beta chain was carried out in a study of T cells expressing NK-cell markers. For each CDR3 protein, TCRdb gives one entry from its re-call of the 5' RACE reads, without DNA. Its clone listing holds approximately 420,000 distinct CDR3 sequences. The CDR3 has 14 amino acids. The germline V gene has CDR1 PRHDT and CDR2 FYEKMQ (reference sequence). The TCR was taken from a woman aged 45-65 years in good health. V and J are TRBV13 and TRBJ2-7; TCRdb picks TRBD1, but there is no DNA to check that call. The sequenced sample consisted of blood T cells: a sorted CD56 or NKG2C T cell subset, CD4+ or CD8+ T cells, or bulk PBMC T cells (not recorded which). Here the CDR3 reads CASRPVIPLSEQYF.